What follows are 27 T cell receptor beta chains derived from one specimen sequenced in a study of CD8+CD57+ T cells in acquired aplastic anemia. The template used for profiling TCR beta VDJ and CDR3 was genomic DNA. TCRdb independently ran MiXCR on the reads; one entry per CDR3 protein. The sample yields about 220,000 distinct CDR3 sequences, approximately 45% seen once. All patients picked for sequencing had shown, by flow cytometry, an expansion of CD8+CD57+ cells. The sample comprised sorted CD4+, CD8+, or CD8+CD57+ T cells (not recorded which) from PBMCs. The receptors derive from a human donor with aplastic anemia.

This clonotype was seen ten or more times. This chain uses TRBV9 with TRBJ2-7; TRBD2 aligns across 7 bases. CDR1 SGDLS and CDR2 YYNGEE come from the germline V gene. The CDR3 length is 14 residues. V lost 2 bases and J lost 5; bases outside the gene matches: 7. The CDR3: CASSVLRESNEQYF. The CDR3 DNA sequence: TGTGCCAGCAGCGTCTTGCGGGAGAGTAACGAGCAGTACTTC.

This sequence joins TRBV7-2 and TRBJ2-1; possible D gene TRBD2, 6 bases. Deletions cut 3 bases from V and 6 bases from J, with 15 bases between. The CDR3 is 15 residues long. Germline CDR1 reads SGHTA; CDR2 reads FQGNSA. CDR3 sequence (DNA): TGTGCCAGCAGCTTCCAGTCATCGGGGGTCAATGAGCAGTTCTTC. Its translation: CASSFQSSGVNEQFF.

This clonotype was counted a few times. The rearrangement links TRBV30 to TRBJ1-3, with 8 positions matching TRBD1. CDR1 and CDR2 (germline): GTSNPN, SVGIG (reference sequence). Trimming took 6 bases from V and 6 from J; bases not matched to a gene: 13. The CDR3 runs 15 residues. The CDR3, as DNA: TGTGCCTGTGCCCCTACCAGGGGGCGAATAAACACCATATATTTT. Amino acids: CACAPTRGRINTIYF.

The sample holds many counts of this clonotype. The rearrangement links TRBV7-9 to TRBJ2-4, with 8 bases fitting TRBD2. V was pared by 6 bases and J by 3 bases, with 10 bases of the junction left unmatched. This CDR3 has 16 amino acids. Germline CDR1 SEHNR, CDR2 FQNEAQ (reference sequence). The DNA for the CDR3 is TGTGCCAGCAGTCCCAGTCCCGGGGGGGTCAAAAACATTCAGTACTTC. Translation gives CASSPSPGGVKNIQYF.

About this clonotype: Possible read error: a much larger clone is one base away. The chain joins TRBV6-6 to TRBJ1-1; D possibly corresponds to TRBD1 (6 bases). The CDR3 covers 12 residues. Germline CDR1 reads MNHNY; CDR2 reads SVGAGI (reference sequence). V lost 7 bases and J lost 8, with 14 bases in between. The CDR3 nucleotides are TGTGCCAGCAATTCCTCAGGGGTGGAAGCTTTCTTT. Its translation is CASNSSGVEAFF.

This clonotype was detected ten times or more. The CDR3 is CASSSSAGVNEQFF. CDR3 sequence (DNA): TGTGCCAGCAGCTCATCAGCGGGGGTCAATGAGCAGTTCTTC. The chain couples TRBV7-8 to TRBJ2-1; 8 bases map to TRBD2. The CDR3 covers 14 residues. The germline CDR1 and CDR2 sequences are SGHVS and FQNEAQ. With V trimmed by 4 bases and J by 6 bases, 5 bases remained unmatched.

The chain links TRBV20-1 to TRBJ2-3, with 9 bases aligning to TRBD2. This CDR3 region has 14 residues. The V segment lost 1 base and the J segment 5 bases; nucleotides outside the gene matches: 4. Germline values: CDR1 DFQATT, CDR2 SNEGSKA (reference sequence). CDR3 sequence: CSARVAGGEDTQYF. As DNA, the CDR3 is TGCAGTGCTAGAGTGGCGGGGGGGGAAGATACGCAGTATTTT.

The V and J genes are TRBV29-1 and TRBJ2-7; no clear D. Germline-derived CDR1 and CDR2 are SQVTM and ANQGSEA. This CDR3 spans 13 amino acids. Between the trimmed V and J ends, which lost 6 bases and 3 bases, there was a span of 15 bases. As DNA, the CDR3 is TGCAGCGTAAACCCAGGAATAGGCTACGAGCAGTACTTC. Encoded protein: CSVNPGIGYEQYF.

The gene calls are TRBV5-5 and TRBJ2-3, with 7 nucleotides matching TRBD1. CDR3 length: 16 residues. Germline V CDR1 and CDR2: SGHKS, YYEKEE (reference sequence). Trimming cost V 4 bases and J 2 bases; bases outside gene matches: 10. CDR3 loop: CASSKGGMGYTDTQYF. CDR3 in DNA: TGTGCCAGCAGCAAAGGGGGCATGGGGTACACAGATACGCAGTATTTT.

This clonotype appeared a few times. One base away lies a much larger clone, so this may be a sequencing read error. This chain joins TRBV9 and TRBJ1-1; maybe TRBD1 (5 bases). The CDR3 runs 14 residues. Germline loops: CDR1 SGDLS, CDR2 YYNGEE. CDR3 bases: TGTGCCGGCAGCAGGGACGGCATGAACACTGAAGCTTTCTTT. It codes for CAGSRDGMNTEAFF.

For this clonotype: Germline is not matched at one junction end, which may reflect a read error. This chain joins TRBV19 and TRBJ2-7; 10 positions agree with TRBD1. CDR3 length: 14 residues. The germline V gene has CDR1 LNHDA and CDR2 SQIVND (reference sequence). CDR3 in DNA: TGTGCCAGTAGTGACAGGGGGCGGTCCTACGGGCAGTACTTC. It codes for CASSDRGRSYGQYF.

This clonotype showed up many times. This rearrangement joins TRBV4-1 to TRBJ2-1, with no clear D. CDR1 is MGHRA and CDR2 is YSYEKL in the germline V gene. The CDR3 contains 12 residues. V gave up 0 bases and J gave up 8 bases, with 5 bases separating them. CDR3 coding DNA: TGCGCCAGCAGCCAAGATCTGGATGAGCAGTTCTTC. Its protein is CASSQDLDEQFF.

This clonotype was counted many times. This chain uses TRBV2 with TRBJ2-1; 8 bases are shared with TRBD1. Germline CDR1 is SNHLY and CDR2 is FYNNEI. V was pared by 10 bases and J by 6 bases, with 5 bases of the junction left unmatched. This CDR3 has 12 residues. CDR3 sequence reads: CATRDRGNEQFF. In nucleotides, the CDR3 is TGTGCCACCCGAGACAGGGGCAATGAGCAGTTCTTC. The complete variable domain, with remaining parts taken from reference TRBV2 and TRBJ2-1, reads EPEVTQTPSHQVTQMGQEVILRCVPISNHLYFYWYRQILGQKVEFLVSFYNNEISEKSEIFDDQFSVERPDGSNFTLKIRSTKLEDSAMYFCATRDRGNEQFFGPGTRLTVL.

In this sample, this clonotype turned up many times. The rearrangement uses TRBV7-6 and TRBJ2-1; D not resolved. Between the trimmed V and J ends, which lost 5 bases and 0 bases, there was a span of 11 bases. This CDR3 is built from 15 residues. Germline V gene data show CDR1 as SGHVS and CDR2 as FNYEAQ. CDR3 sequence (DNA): TGTGCCAGCAGCACTTACTTAAGCTCCTACAATGAGCAGTTCTTC. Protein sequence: CASSTYLSSYNEQFF.

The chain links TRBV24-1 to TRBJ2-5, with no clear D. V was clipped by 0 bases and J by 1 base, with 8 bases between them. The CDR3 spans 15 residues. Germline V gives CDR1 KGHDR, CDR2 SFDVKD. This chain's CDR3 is CATSDLHSGQETQYF. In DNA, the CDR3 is TGTGCCACCAGTGATTTGCACAGTGGCCAAGAGACCCAGTACTTC.

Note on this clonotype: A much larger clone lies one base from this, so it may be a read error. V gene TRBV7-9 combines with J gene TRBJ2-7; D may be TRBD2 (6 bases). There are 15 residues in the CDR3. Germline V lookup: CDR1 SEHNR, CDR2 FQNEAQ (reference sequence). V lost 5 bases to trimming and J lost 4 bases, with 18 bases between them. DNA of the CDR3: TGTGCCAGCAGCGGTCCTCGGGGAGGCGTTTACGAGCAGTACTTC. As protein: CASSGPRGGVYEQYF.

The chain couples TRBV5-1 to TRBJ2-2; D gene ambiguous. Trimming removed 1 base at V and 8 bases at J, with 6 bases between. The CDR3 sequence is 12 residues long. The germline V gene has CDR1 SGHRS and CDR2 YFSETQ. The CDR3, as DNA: TGCGCCAGCAGCTTGATAAGGGGGGAGCTGTTTTTT. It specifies CASSLIRGELFF.

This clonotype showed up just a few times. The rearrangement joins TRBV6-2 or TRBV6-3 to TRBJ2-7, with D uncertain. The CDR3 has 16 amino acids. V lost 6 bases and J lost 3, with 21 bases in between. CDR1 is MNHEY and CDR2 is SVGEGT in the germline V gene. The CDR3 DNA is TGTGCCAGCAGGAGCCTGGACGGAATATTGAACTACGAGCAGTACTTC. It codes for CASRSLDGILNYEQYF.

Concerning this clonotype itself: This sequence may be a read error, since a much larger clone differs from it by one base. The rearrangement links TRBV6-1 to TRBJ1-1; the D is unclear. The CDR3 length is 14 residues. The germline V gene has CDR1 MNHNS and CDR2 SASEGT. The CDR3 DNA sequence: TGTTCCAGCAGTGGAGACGCAGGGAACACTGAAGCTTTCTTT. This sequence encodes CSSSGDAGNTEAFF.

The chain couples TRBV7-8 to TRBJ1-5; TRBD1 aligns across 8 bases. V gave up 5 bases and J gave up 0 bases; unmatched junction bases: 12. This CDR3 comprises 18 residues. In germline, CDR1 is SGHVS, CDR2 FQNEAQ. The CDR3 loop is CASSPRQGWRASNQPQHF. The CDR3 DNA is TGTGCCAGCAGCCCTAGACAGGGGTGGCGAGCTAGCAATCAGCCCCAGCATTTT.

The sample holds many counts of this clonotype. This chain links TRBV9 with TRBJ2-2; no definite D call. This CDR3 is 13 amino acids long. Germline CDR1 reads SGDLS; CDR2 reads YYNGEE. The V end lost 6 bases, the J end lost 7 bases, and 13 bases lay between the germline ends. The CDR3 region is CASTDLSYGELFF. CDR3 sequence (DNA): TGTGCCAGCACCGACCTAAGTTACGGGGAGCTGTTTTTT.

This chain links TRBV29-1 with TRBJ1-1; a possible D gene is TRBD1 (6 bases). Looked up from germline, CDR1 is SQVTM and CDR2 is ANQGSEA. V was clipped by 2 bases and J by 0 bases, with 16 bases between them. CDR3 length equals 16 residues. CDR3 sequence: CSVELGASRMNTEAFF. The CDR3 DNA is TGCAGCGTTGAACTGGGGGCGAGTAGGATGAACACTGAAGCTTTCTTT.

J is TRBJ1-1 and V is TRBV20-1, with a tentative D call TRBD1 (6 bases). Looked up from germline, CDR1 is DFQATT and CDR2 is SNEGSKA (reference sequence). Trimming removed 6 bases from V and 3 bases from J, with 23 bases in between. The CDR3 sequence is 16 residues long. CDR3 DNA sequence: TGCAGTGCCGCCTCAATCCTTTCAACAGGGCACACTGAAGCTTTCTTT. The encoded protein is CSAASILSTGHTEAFF.

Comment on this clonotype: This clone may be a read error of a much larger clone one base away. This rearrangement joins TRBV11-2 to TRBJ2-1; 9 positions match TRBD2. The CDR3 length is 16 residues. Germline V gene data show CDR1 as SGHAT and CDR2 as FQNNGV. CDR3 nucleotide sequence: TGTACCAGCAGCCGCCTAGCGGGGAGCTCCTACGATGAGCAGTTCTTC. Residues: CTSSRLAGSSYDEQFF.

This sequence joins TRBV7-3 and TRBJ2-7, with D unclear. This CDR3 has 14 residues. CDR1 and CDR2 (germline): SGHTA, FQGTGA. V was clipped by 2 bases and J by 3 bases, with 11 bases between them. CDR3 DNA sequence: TGTGCCAGCAGCTTAGGCGGAACGGTCTACGAGCAGTACTTC. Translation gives CASSLGGTVYEQYF.

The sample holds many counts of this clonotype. The DNA of the CDR3 is TGTGCCAGCAGCTTAACGCCGGTCAGGACTTTGAACACTGAAGCTTTCTTT. Its translation: CASSLTPVRTLNTEAFF. The J gene is TRBJ1-1, the V gene TRBV7-6; no clear D gene. V was cut by 2 bases and J by 0 bases, with 16 bases left in between. CDR1 SGHVS and CDR2 FNYEAQ come from the germline V gene. This CDR3 is built from 17 residues.

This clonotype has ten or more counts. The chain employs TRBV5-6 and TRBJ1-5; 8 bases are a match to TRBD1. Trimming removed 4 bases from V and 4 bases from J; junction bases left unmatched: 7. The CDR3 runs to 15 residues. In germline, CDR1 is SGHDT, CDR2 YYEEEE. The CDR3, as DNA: TGTGCCAGCAGCGTACAGGGGGACCTAAATCAGCCCCAGCATTTT. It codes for CASSVQGDLNQPQHF.